This TCR beta chain was sequenced in a study of T-cell reconstitution after alpha-beta-depleted transplantation in children. Study results and caveats: The main origin of T-cell counts and diversity one year after transplant was newly produced T cells. From surviving recipient T cells and thymic progenitors came the high day-60 TCRbeta diversity observed in some patients. Several hundred rapidly expanded clones from non-depleted graft cells reportedly supplied alpha-beta T cells about two months post-transplant.

Unique molecular identifiers were built into the TCRbeta library. TCRdb reprocessed the PCR reads with MiXCR, giving one entry per CDR3 protein. The sample has 700,000 to 950,000 distinct CDR3 sequences; around 15% are singletons. As regards this clonotype: Its antigen remains unknown.

Looked up from germline, CDR1 is SNHLY and CDR2 is FYNNEI. This CDR3 comprises 15 residues. The V gene lost 6 bases and the J gene lost 5 bases, with 20 bases spanning the gap. V gene TRBV2 combines with J gene TRBJ2-7; tentatively, D is TRBD1 or TRBD2 (6 bases each). The material was PBMCs, mostly from graft donor cells, obtained 360 days after TCRalphabeta/CD19-depleted stem cell transplant. The sequence was collected from a male patient between 10 and 17 years old who had a stem cell transplant for acute lymphoblastic leukemia, so the T cells may come from the graft donor. In nucleotides, the CDR3 is TGTGCCAGCAGCCATGGGGGGCACGGGCCTAACGAGCAGTACTTC. This codes for CASSHGGHGPNEQYF. Based on the CDR3 plus reference TRBV2 and TRBJ2-7, the full variable domain is EPEVTQTPSHQVTQMGQEVILRCVPISNHLYFYWYRQILGQKVEFLVSFYNNEISEKSEIFDDQFSVERPDGSNFTLKIRSTKLEDSAMYFCASSHGGHGPNEQYFGPGTRLTVT.